This TCR beta chain was captured by sequencing in a study of blood T cell repertoires in COVID-19. CDR3 length: 13 amino acids. V shed 6 bases and J 7 bases; nucleotides not matched to a gene: 6. Germline V gene sequence: CDR1 LGHDT, CDR2 YNNKEL (reference sequence). This clone was detected a few times. Libraries were prepared by immunoSEQ multiplex PCR; TCRdb keeps only in-frame clonotypes and omits some of them. The sample yields some 300,000 clones, about nine tenths seen once. Participants' reported clinical history set cohort assignment. Symptom resolution, clearance, or two negative PCRs marked donors in Cohort 3 as recovered.

The V and J genes are TRBV3-1 (or the pseudogene TRBV3-2) and TRBJ1-5, with 7 bases identical to TRBD1. This receptor was obtained from a woman aged 25 to 39 who had recovered from COVID-19. Sequenced input: PBMCs or T cells enriched from blood (not recorded which). Here the CDR3 reads CASSLQQGQPQHF. CDR3 sequence (DNA): TGTGCCAGCAGTCTTCAACAGGGGCAGCCCCAGCATTTT.